Here is one T cell receptor beta chain with its context. This clone appeared a single time. Its cognate antigen has yet to be identified. Base qualities are not at hand, and no much larger clone is one base apart. This entry is derived from a study of cytotoxic CD8 clonotypes in ibrutinib-treated CLL (dated by TCRdb to the early 2020s). At the level of the whole study: In this cohort, 15 patients were treatment-naive and approximately twelve were relapsed/refractory, while roughly 17 had unmutated IGHV. Partial responses were observed in approximately 24 patients and complete responses in 2; after a median follow-up of about 69 months, remission was maintained in 14 patients and progression was observed in 12. Samples at response were collected after a median of about twelve months of treatment, with a range of 6 to 36 months. On average, each sample had about 250,000 productive templates and roughly 95,000 productive rearrangements. Longitudinal samples were obtainable from about 30% of the roughly 86 participants in the trial. Cryopreserved peripheral blood mononuclear cells were obtained before treatment, at response, and at either sustained remission or disease progression.

The goal of deep resolution MiSeq sequencing was a depth between 1 in 1 million and 1 in 200,000 T cells, and coverage averaged 10x per clonotype. TCR beta libraries were generated with the immunoSEQ hsTCRB Kit. The original methods were these. ImmunoSEQ Data Assistant and ImmunoSEQ Analyzer were used for data analysis, and V, D and J genes were assigned according to IMGT definitions. Clonality, with values ranging from 0 to 1, was calculated as one minus the normalized Shannon entropy of productive rearrangement frequencies. Public clonotype analysis was restricted to overrepresented clonotypes comprising at least 0.05% of each patient's repertoire. Approximately 13 age-matched healthy donor repertoires from immuneACCESS served as clonality controls. TCRdb re-hosts the immuneACCESS table, in-frame sequences only. Its copies lack some clones; in the studies checked, an unresolved V gene accounts for under half of them, and the cause for the rest is not known. Clonal size and the V and J genes are those of that table, whereas D and trimming came from the DNA. The sample includes approximately 9,000 clones, with 60% to 80% observed a single time. Roughly 35% of the sample belongs to the ten largest clones.

Via the germline V gene, CDR1 is MRHNA and CDR2 SNTAGT. V and J are truncated by 3 bases and 8 bases respectively, leaving an intervening sequence of 10 bases. Taken from cysteine to phenylalanine, the CDR3 has 13 residues. The kept DNA is CDR3 alone, 39 bases in frame from the first base. Study-wide conclusions, independent of this receptor: Sampling times were not matched between patients in sustained remission and patients whose disease was progressing, and lymph node repertoires were not examined. Public clonotypes were rare and either shrank or stayed stable during treatment, and the rise in clonality at ibrutinib response reflected expansion of private clonotypes. Baseline clonality was found to be higher than that of age-matched healthy donors and was strongly correlated with circulating CD8+ T-cell counts. At ibrutinib response clonality went up, during sustained remission it held steady, and at progression it dropped back toward baseline.

For TCR beta library preparation, 1.5 to 2 micrograms of genomic DNA were extracted from the cryopreserved PBMCs. Longitudinal blood samples from CLL patients on ibrutinib monotherapy were analyzed using high-throughput TCR beta sequencing. The patients took part in an open-label, single-center phase 2 trial of ibrutinib monotherapy. The sample in question was PBMCs, obtained before ibrutinib treatment. The chain is made from TRBV6-4 and TRBJ2-2; TRBD2 is a possible D gene, resting on 5 matching bases. The TCR comes from a human donor with chronic lymphocytic leukemia. For the CDR3, the sequence is CASSEEERGELFF. Read as DNA, the sequence is TGTGCCAGCAGTGAAGAAGAGCGGGGGGAGCTGTTTTTT.